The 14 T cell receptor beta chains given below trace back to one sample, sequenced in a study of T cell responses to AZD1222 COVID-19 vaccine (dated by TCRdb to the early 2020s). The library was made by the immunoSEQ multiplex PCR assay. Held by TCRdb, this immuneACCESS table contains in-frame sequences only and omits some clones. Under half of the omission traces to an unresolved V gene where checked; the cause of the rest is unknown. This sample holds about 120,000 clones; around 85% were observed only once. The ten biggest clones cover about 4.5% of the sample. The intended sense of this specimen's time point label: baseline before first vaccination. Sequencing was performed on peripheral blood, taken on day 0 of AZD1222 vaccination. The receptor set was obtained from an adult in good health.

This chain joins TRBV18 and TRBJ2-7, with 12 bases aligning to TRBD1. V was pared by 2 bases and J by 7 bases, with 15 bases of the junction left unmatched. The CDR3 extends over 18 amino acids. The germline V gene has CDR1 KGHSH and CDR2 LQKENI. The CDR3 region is CASSPTGTGGSSVWEQYF. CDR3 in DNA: TGTGCCAGCTCACCAACCGGGACAGGGGGCTCCTCCGTCTGGGAGCAGTACTTC.

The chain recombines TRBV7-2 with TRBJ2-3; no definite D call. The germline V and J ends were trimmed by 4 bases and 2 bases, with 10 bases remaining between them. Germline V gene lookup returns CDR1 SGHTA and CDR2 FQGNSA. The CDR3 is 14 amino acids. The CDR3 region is CASSSYLITDTQYF. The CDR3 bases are TGTGCCAGCAGCTCCTATCTAATCACAGATACGCAGTATTTT.

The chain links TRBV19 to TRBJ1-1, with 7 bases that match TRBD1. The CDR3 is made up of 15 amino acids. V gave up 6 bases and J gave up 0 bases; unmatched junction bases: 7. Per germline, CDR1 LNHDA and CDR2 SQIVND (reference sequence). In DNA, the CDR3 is TGTGCCAGTAGGGTTAAGACAGGGTTGAACACTGAAGCTTTCTTT. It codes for CASRVKTGLNTEAFF.

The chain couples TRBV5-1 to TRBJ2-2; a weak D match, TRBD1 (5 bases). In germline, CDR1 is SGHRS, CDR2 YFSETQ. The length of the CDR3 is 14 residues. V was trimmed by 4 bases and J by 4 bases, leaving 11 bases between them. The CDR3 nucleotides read TGCGCCAGCAGCCCCGCGCAGGGCACCGGGGAGCTGTTTTTT. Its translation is CASSPAQGTGELFF.

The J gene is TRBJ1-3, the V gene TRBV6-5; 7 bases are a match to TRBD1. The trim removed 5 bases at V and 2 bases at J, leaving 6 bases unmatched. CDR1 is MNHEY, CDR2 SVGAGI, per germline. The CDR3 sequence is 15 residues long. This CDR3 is CASSRDSLPGNTIYF. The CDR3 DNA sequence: TGTGCCAGCAGTCGGGACAGTCTCCCTGGAAACACCATATATTTT.

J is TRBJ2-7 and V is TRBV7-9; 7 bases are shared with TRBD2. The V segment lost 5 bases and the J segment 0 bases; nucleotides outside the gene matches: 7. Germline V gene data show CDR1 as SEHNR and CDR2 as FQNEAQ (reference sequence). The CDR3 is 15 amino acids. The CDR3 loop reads CASSLLAGSSYEQYF. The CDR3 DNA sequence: TGTGCCAGCAGCCTCTTAGCGGGCTCCTCCTACGAGCAGTACTTC.

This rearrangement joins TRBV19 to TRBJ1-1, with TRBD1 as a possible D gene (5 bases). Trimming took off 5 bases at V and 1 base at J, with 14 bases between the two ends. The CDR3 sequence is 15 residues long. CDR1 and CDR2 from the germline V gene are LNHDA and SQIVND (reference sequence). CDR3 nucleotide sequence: TGTGCCAGTAGTTATCGGGACCTACCGAACACTGAAGCTTTCTTT. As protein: CASSYRDLPNTEAFF.

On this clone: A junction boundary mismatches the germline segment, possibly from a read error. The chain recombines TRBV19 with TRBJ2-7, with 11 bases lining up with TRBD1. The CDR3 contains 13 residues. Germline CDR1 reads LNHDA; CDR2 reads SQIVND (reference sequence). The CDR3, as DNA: TGTGCCAGTAGTTCTGACGGACAGGGGGCTTCGAACTTC. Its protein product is CASSSDGQGASNF.

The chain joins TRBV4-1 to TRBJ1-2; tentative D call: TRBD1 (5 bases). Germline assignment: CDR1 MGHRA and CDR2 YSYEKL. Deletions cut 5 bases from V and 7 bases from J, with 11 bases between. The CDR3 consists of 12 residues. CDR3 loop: CASSAGPRGYTF. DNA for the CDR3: TGCGCCAGCAGCGCGGGGCCGCGTGGCTACACCTTC.

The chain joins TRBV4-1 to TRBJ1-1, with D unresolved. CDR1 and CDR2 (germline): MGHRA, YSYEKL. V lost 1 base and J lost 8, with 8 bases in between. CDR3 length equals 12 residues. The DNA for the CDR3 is TGCGCCAGCAGCCAAGTTTCGACAGAAGCTTTCTTT. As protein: CASSQVSTEAFF.

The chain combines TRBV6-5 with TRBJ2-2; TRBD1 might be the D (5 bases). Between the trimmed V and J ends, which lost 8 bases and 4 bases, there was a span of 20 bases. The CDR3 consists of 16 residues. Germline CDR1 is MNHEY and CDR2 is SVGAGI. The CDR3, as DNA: TGTGCCAGCTCTTACTCGGCAGGGAAAATCACCGGGGAGCTGTTTTTT. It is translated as CASSYSAGKITGELFF.

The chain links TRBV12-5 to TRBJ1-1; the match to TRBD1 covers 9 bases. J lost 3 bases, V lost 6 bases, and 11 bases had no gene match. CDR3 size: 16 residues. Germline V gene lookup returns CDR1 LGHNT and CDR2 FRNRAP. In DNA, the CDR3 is TGTGCTAGTGGGCATGGGACAGGGTTGAAGGACACTGAAGCTTTCTTT. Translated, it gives CASGHGTGLKDTEAFF. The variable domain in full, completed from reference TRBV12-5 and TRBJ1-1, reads DARVTQTPRHKVTEMGQEVTMRCQPILGHNTVFWYRQTMMQGLELLAYFRNRAPLDDSGMPKDRFSAEMPDATLATLKIQPSEPRDSAVYFCASGHGTGLKDTEAFFGQGTRLTVV.

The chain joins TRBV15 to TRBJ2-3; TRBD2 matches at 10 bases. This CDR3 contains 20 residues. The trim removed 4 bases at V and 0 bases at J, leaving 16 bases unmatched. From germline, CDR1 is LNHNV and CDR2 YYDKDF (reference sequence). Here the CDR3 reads CATSNNQNPSGGPSTDTQYF. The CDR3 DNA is TGTGCCACCAGCAACAATCAAAACCCTAGCGGGGGTCCTAGCACAGATACGCAGTATTTT.

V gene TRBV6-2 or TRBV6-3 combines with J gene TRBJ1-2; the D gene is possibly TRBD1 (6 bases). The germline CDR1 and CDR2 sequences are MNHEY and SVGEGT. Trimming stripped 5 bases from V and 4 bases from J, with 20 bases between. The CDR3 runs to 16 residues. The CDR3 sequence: CASSGAGALRGYGYTF. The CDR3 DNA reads TGTGCCAGCAGTGGGGCAGGGGCCCTTAGAGGCTATGGCTACACCTTC.